Below are 19 T cell receptor beta chains sequenced from a single sample in a study of CD8 T cells in ankylosing spondylitis. Points from the study as a whole: One TCR beta motif, made up of about 8 highly homologous variants, appeared characteristic of ankylosing spondylitis blood.

These receptors' antigens are unknown. TCRdb processed the 5' RACE reads anew with MiXCR; each CDR3 protein has one entry. The repertoire holds under 950,000 distinct CDR3 sequences, with over 15% as singletons. Sequenced input: blood, either unsorted or a sorted T cell fraction (not recorded which). The receptors were gathered from a male donor with ankylosing spondylitis.

The rearrangement joins TRBV12-3 or TRBV12-4 to TRBJ2-7, with 7 bases lining up with TRBD1. The CDR3 is 14 amino acids. V shed 6 bases and J 1 base; nucleotides not matched to a gene: 6. The CDR3: CASSSRQGSYEQYF. The CDR3 DNA is TGTGCCAGCAGCTCCCGACAGGGATCCTACGAGCAGTACTTC.

The chain couples TRBV2 to TRBJ2-1; no reliable D call. Trimming left V 1 base short and J 0 bases short, with 10 bases between. This CDR3 has 16 residues. Germline V gene lookup returns CDR1 SNHLY and CDR2 FYNNEI. CDR3 region: CASSEVHPSSYNEQFF. DNA for the CDR3: TGTGCCAGCAGTGAAGTCCATCCTAGCTCCTACAATGAGCAGTTCTTC.

This clonotype was counted only a few times. The rearrangement joins TRBV7-2 to TRBJ2-1, with D uncertain. CDR1 and CDR2 from the germline V gene are SGHTA and FQGNSA. CDR3 length equals 17 residues. Trimming took off 2 bases at V and 3 bases at J, with 17 bases between the two ends. The CDR3 here is CASSLLGLGPDYNEQFF. Written as DNA, the CDR3 is TGTGCCAGCAGCTTATTGGGTTTGGGCCCAGACTACAATGAGCAGTTCTTC.

This clonotype was counted at least ten times. The gene calls are TRBV4-2 and TRBJ2-7; the D is unclear. Germline lookup yields CDR1 LGHNA and CDR2 YNFKEQ. This CDR3 has 15 amino acids. V was cut by 0 bases and J by 2 bases, with 11 bases left in between. CDR3 in DNA: TGTGCCAGCAGCCAAGAAGTACAGCCTGCCTACGAGCAGTACTTC. This translates into CASSQEVQPAYEQYF.

This clonotype has just a few counts. The chain uses TRBV3-1 and TRBJ2-1, with D possibly matching TRBD1 (5 bases). The CDR3 contains 16 residues. V lost 6 bases and J 0 bases, leaving 15 bases between the germline ends. Germline V gene data show CDR1 as LGHDT and CDR2 as YNNKEL (reference sequence). CDR3 residues: CASSNKQESSYNEQFF. The CDR3 nucleotides are TGTGCCAGCAGTAACAAACAGGAAAGCTCCTACAATGAGCAGTTCTTC.

As DNA, the CDR3 is TGCGCCAGCAGCCAAGAGACAGCCGGGGAAGATACGCAGTATTTT. Translation gives CASSQETAGEDTQYF. J is TRBJ2-3 and V is TRBV4-3; perhaps D is TRBD1 or TRBD2 (5 bases each). The CDR3 covers 15 residues. Trimming pared 0 bases from V and 5 bases from J, leaving 12 bases between. Germline V lookup: CDR1 LGHNA, CDR2 YSLEER.

The J gene is TRBJ1-3, the V gene TRBV7-2; no firm D call. This CDR3 contains 14 residues. Trimming pared 2 bases from V and 4 bases from J, leaving 9 bases between. The V gene's germline CDR1 is SGHTA and CDR2 FQGNSA. In DNA form, the CDR3 reads TGTGCCAGCAGCTTAAGTACCCCAGGAAACACCATATATTTT. Its protein product is CASSLSTPGNTIYF.

This clonotype was counted a few times. This chain connects TRBV5-1 to TRBJ1-5, with a possible D match to TRBD1 (5 bases). Looked up from germline, CDR1 is SGHRS and CDR2 is YFSETQ. This CDR3 contains 15 residues. Trimming pared 1 base from V and 4 bases from J, leaving 12 bases between. DNA for the CDR3: TGCGCCAGCAGCTTGTCCGGGACGGAAAATCAGCCCCAGCATTTT. Translated, it gives CASSLSGTENQPQHF.

This clonotype has only a few counts. The chain combines TRBV7-3 with TRBJ1-2; D uncertain. The CDR3 extends over 13 amino acids. Trimming shortened V by 5 bases and J by 7 bases, and 14 bases separated the two germline ends. The germline gives CDR1 SGHTA, CDR2 FQGTGA. Here the CDR3 reads CASSLPSGRGYTF. CDR3 DNA: TGTGCCAGCAGCCTACCCTCGGGTCGTGGCTACACCTTC.

This clonotype was counted between two and nine times. This sequence joins TRBV24-1 and TRBJ2-2; D gene unclear. V lost 7 bases, J lost 3 bases, and 11 bases lay in between. Germline V lookup: CDR1 KGHDR, CDR2 SFDVKD. The CDR3 runs 14 residues. Written as DNA, the CDR3 is TGTGCCACCAGAGGGAATTGGGACACCGGGGAGCTGTTTTTT. It translates to CATRGNWDTGELFF.

Only a few counts were recorded for this clonotype. This sequence joins TRBV20-1 and TRBJ2-7; 7 positions agree with TRBD2. With 6 bases clipped from V and 3 bases from J, the junction kept 11 bases outside the gene matches. The CDR3 consists of 14 residues. Germline CDR1 is DFQATT and CDR2 is SNEGSKA (reference sequence). CDR3 in amino acids: CSAERRRGGYEQYF. The CDR3 bases are TGCAGTGCAGAGCGCCGCCGCGGGGGCTACGAGCAGTACTTC.

CDR3 protein: CATTPFGQGDNEQFF. For the CDR3, the DNA is TGTGCCACCACTCCCTTCGGACAGGGGGATAATGAGCAGTTCTTC. This chain joins TRBV15 and TRBJ2-1; 10 bases are shared with TRBD1. The V and J ends lost 7 bases and 7 bases, in that order; junction bases with no gene match: 10. Germline V CDR1 and CDR2: LNHNV, YYDKDF (reference sequence). CDR3 length: 15 amino acids.

The V gene is TRBV4-2, the J gene TRBJ1-4; D remains unclear. This CDR3 region has 15 residues. Germline values: CDR1 LGHNA, CDR2 YNFKEQ. V shed 0 bases and J shed 8 bases, with 13 bases lying between them. DNA for the CDR3: TGTGCCAGCAGCCAAGAGGACCCCTCTTACGAAAAACTGTTTTTT. This encodes CASSQEDPSYEKLFF.

V usage is TRBV7-9 and J usage is TRBJ2-1; a weak D match, TRBD2 (5 bases). The germline gives CDR1 SEHNR, CDR2 FQNEAQ (reference sequence). CDR3 length: 17 residues. The V and J ends lost 1 base and 10 bases respectively, with 23 bases between them. The CDR3 region has the DNA TGTGCCAGCAGCTTAGTTGGTACTGACTACGAGGAATGGGAGCAGTTCTTC. Translation gives CASSLVGTDYEEWEQFF.

This clonotype has just a few counts. The J gene is TRBJ2-2, the V gene TRBV5-1; 9 nucleotides align to TRBD2. Trimming removed 4 bases from V and 9 bases from J; junction bases left unmatched: 13. Germline loops: CDR1 SGHRS, CDR2 YFSETQ. The CDR3 is 16 amino acids. The CDR3 loop reads CASSPSGVAGVRELFF. CDR3 nucleotides: TGCGCCAGCAGCCCCTCCGGTGTAGCGGGAGTCAGGGAGCTGTTTTTT. The full variable domain, rest sourced from reference TRBV5-1 and TRBJ2-2, is KAGVTQTPRYLIKTRGQQVTLSCSPISGHRSVSWYQQTPGQGLQFLFEYFSETQRNKGNFPGRFSGRQFSNSRSEMNVSTLELGDSALYLCASSPSGVAGVRELFFGEGSRLTVL.

This rearrangement joins TRBV5-6 to TRBJ1-2; D possibly corresponds to TRBD1 (5 bases). There are 12 residues in the CDR3. Trimming shortened V by 7 bases and J by 4 bases, and 11 bases separated the two germline ends. Germline assignment: CDR1 SGHDT and CDR2 YYEEEE. The CDR3 is CASGGGGYGYTF. As DNA, the CDR3 is TGTGCCAGCGGAGGTGGGGGCTATGGCTACACCTTC.

In this sample, this clonotype turned up a few times. The rearrangement links TRBV28 to TRBJ1-2, with unresolved D. Germline CDR1 is MDHEN and CDR2 is SYDVKM. Trimming left V 10 bases short and J 5 bases short, with 11 bases between. This CDR3 comprises 11 residues. CDR3: CATLGHYGYTF. CDR3 sequence (DNA): TGTGCCACGCTAGGCCATTATGGCTACACCTTC.

This clonotype was picked up a small number of times. V gene TRBV2 combines with J gene TRBJ2-7; no reliable D call. The CDR3 contains 15 residues. V was clipped by 6 bases and J by 3 bases, with 18 bases between them. Germline CDR1 is SNHLY and CDR2 is FYNNEI. The CDR3 is CASSQSDISLYEQYF. CDR3 nucleotide sequence: TGTGCCAGCAGCCAATCCGACATCTCCCTCTACGAGCAGTACTTC. Looking up the rest from reference TRBV2 and TRBJ2-7 gives the full variable domain: EPEVTQTPSHQVTQMGQEVILRCVPISNHLYFYWYRQILGQKVEFLVSFYNNEISEKSEIFDDQFSVERPDGSNFTLKIRSTKLEDSAMYFCASSQSDISLYEQYFGPGTRLTVT.

CDR3 loop: CASSLVPGVNTEAFF. Written as DNA, the CDR3 is TGTGCCAGCAGCTTGGTCCCAGGGGTGAACACTGAAGCTTTCTTT. The chain joins TRBV5-6 to TRBJ1-1; D perhaps matches TRBD1 (6 bases). The CDR3 extends over 15 amino acids. Germline V gives CDR1 SGHDT, CDR2 YYEEEE. V lost 0 bases and J lost 0, with 9 bases in between.